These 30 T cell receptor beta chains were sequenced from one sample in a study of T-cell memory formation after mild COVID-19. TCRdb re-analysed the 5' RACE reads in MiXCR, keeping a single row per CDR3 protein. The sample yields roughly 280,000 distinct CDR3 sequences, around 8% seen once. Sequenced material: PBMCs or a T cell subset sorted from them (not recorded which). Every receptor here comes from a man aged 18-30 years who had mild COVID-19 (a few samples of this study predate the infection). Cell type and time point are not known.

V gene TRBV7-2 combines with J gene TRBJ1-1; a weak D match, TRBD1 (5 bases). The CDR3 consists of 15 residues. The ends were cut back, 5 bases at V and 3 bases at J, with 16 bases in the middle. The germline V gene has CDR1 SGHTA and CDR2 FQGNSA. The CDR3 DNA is TGTGCCAGCAGCCGGGGAGGGGCGGCGGACACTGAAGCTTTCTTT. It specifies CASSRGGAADTEAFF.

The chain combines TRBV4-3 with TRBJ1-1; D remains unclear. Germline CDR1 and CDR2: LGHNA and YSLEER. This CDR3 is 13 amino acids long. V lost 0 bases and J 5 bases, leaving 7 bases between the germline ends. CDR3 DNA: TGCGCCAGCAGCCAAGAGGGAGTTACTGAAGCTTTCTTT. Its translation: CASSQEGVTEAFF.

Here the CDR3 reads CASSTRTRSSYEQYV. The CDR3 DNA sequence: TGTGCCAGCAGTACCCGGACAAGGAGCTCCTACGAGCAGTACGTC. This sequence joins TRBV6-6 and TRBJ2-7, with TRBD1 as a possible D gene (5 bases). V was cut by 5 bases and J by 0 bases, with 14 bases left in between. The germline V gene encodes CDR1 MNHNY and CDR2 SVGAGI (reference sequence). This CDR3 contains 15 residues.

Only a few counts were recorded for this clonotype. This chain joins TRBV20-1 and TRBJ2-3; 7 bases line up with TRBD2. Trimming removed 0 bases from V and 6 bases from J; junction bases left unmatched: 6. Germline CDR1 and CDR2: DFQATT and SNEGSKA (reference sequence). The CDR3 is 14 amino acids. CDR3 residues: CSARDGAGVDTQYF. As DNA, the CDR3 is TGCAGTGCTAGAGATGGCGCGGGGGTGGATACGCAGTATTTT.

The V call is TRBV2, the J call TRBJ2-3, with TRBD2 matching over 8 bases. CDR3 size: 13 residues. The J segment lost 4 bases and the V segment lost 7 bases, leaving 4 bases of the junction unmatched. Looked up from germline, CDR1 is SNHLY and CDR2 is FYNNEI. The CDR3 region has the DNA TGTGCCAGCATTCCGGGGGGGCCAGATACGCAGTATTTT. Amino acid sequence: CASIPGGPDTQYF.

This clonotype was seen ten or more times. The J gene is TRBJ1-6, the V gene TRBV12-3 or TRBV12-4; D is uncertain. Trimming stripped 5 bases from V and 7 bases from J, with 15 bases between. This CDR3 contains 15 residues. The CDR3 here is CASSLSPIRNSPLHF. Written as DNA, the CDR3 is TGTGCCAGCAGTCTTTCCCCGATCCGAAATTCACCCCTCCACTTT.

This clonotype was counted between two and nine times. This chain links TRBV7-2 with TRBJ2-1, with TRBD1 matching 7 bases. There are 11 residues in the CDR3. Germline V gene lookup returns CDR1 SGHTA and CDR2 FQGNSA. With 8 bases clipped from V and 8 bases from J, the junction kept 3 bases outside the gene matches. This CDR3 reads CASDRVDEQFF. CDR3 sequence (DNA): TGTGCCAGCGACAGGGTCGATGAGCAGTTCTTC.

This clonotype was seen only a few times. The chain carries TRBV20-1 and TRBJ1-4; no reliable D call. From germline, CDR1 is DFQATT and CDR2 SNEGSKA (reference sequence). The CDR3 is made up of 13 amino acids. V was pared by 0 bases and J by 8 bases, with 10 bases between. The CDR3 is CSARDPNSEKLFF. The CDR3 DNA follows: TGCAGTGCTAGAGATCCTAACAGCGAAAAACTGTTTTTT.

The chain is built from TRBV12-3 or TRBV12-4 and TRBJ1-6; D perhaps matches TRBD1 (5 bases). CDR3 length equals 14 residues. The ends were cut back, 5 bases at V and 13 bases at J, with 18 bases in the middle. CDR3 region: CASSTGSIIHPLHF. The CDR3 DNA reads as TGTGCCAGCAGTACAGGTTCTATAATTCACCCCCTCCACTTT.

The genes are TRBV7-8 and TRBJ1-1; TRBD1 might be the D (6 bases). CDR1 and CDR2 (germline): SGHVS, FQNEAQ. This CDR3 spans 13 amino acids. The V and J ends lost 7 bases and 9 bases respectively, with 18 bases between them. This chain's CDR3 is CASTQRGVLKAFF. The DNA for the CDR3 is TGTGCCAGCACTCAAAGGGGGGTGCTGAAAGCTTTCTTT. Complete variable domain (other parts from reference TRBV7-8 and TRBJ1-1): GAGVSQSPRYKVAKRGQDVALRCDPISGHVSLFWYQQALGQGPEFLTYFQNEAQLDKSGLPSDRFFAERPEGSVSTLKIQRTQQEDSAVYLCASTQRGVLKAFFGQGTRLTVV.

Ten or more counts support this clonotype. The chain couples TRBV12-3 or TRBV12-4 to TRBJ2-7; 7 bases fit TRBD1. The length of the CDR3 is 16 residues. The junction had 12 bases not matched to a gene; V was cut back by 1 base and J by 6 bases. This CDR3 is CASSLGGSGGVGEQYF. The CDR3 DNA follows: TGTGCCAGCAGTTTAGGGGGTTCAGGGGGTGTTGGCGAGCAGTACTTC.

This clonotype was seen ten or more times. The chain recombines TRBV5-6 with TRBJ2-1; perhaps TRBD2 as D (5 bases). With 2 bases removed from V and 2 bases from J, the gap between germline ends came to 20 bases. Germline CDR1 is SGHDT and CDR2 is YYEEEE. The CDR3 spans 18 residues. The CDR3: CASSFPGGFASPYNEQFF. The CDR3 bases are TGTGCCAGCAGCTTTCCAGGAGGCTTCGCCTCCCCCTACAATGAGCAGTTCTTC.

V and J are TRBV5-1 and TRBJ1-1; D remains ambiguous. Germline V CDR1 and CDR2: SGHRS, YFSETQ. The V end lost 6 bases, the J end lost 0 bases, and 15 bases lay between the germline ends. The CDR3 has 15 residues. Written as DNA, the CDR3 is TGCGCCAGCAATCGCGGGCAGCTCATGAACACTGAAGCTTTCTTT. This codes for CASNRGQLMNTEAFF.

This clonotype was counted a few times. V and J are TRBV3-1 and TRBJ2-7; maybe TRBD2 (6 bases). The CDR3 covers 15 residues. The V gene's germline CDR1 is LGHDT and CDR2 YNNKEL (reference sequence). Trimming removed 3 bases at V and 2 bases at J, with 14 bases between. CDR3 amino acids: CASSHRGGVAYEQYV. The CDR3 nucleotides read TGTGCCAGCAGCCACCGGGGCGGGGTGGCCTACGAGCAGTACGTC.

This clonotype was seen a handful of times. In DNA form, the CDR3 reads TGTGCCATTGGGACAGGGGATACCACCGGGGAGCTGTTTTTT. It is translated as CAIGTGDTTGELFF. This chain connects TRBV10-3 to TRBJ2-2; TRBD1 matches 10 bases. Germline V CDR1 and CDR2: ENHRY, SYGVKD. Losses at the gene ends were 9 bases for V and 4 bases for J; bases not matched to a gene: 5. This CDR3 has 14 amino acids.

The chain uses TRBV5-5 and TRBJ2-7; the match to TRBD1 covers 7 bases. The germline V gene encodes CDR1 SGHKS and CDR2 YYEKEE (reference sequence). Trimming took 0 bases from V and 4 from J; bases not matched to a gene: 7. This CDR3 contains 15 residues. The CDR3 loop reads CASSLGPGQSYEQYV. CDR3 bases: TGTGCCAGCAGCTTGGGGCCGGGACAGAGTTACGAGCAGTACGTC.

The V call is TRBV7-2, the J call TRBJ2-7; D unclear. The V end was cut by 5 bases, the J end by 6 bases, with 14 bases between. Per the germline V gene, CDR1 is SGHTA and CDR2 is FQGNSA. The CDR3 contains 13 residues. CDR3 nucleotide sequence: TGTGCCAGCAGCCCCGAATTGGTATCCGAGCAGTACTTC. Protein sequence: CASSPELVSEQYF.

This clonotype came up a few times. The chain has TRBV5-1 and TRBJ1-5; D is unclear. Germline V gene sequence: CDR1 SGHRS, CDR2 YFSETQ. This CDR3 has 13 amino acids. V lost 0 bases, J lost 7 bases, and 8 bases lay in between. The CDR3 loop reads CASSLGGEQPQHF. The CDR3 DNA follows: TGCGCCAGCAGCTTGGGGGGAGAACAGCCCCAGCATTTT.

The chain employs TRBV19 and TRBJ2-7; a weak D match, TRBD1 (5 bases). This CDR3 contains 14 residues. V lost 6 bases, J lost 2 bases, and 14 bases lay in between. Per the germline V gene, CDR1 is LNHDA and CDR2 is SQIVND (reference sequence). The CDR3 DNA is TGTGCCAGTAGAGCGCCAGGGATCACCTACGAGCAGTACTTC. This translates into CASRAPGITYEQYF.

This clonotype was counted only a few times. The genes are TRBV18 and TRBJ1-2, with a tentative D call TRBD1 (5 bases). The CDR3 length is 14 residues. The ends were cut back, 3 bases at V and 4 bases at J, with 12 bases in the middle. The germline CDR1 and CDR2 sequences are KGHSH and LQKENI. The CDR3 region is CASSPGPTGYGYTF. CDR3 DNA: TGTGCCAGCTCACCGGGGCCAACAGGCTATGGCTACACCTTC.

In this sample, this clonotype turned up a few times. In nucleotides, the CDR3 is TGCGCCAGCAGCCAAGCTTGGCGGGGTCAGGGAGATACGCAGTATTTT. As protein: CASSQAWRGQGDTQYF. The chain is built from TRBV4-3 and TRBJ2-3; TRBD2 is a possible D gene (6 bases). The germline CDR1 and CDR2 sequences are LGHNA and YSLEER. The germline V and J ends were trimmed by 1 base and 5 bases, with 16 bases remaining between them. The CDR3 totals 16 residues.

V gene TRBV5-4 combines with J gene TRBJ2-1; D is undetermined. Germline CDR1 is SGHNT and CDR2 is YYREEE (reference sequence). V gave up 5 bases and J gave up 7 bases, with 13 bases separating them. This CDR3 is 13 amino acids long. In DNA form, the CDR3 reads TGTGCCAGCAGTCAATCTTTTATAAATGAGCAGTTCTTC. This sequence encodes CASSQSFINEQFF.

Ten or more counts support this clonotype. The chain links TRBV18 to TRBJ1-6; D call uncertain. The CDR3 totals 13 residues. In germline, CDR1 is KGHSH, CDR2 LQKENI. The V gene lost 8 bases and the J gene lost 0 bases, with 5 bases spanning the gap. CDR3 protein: CASRSSYNSPLHF. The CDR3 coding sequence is TGTGCCAGCCGGAGCTCCTATAATTCACCCCTCCACTTT.

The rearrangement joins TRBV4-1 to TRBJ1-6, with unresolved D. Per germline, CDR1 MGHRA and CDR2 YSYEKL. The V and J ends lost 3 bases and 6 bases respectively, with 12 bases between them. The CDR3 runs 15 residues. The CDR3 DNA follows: TGCGCCAGCAGCCACCCCCGGAGCAGTAATTCACCCCTCCACTTT. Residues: CASSHPRSSNSPLHF.

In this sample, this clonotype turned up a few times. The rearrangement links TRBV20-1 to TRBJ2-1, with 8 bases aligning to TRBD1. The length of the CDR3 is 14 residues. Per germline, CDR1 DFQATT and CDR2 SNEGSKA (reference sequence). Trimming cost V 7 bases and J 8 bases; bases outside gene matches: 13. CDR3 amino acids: CSVTGGVLPYEQFF. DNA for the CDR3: TGCAGTGTCACAGGGGGTGTCCTCCCTTATGAGCAGTTCTTC.

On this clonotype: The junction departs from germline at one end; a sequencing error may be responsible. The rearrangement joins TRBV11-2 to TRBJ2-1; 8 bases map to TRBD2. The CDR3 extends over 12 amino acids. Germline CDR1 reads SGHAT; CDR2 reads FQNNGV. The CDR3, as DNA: TGTGCCAGCAGCCGGGGGTCTAGCGGGCCCGCCTTC. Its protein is CASSRGSSGPAF. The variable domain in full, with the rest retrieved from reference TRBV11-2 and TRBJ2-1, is EAGVAQSPRYKIIEKRQSVAFWCNPISGHATLYWYQQILGQGPKLLIQFQNNGVVDDSQLPKDRFSAERLKGVDSTLKIQPAKLEDSAVYLCASSRGSSGPAFGPGTRLTVL.

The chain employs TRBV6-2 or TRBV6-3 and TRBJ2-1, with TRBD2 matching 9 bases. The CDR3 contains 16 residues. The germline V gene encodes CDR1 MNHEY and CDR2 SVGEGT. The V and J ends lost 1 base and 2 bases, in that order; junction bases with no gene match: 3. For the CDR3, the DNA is TGTGCCAGCAGTTACTTCGCGGGGGGGACCTACAATGAGCAGTTCTTC. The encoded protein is CASSYFAGGTYNEQFF.

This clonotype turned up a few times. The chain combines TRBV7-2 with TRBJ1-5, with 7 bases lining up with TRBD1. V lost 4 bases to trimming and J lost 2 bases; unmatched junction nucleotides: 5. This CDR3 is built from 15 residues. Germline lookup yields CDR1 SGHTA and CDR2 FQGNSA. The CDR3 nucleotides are TGTGCCAGCAGCTATGGAGACAGGGGCAATCAGCCCCAGCATTTT. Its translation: CASSYGDRGNQPQHF.

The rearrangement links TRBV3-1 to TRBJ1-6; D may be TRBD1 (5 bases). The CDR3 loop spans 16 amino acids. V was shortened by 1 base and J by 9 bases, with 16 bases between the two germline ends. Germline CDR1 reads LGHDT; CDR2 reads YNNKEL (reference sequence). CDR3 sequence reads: CASSQVVPGGGSPLHF. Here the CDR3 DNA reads TGTGCCAGCAGCCAAGTCGTACCGGGGGGAGGTTCACCCCTCCACTTT. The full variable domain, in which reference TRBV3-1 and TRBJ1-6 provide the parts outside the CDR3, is DTAVSQTPKYLVTQMGNDKSIKCEQNLGHDTMYWYKQDSKKFLKIMFSYNNKELIINETVPNRFSPKSPDKAHLNLHINSLELGDSAVYFCASSQVVPGGGSPLHFGNGTRLTVT.

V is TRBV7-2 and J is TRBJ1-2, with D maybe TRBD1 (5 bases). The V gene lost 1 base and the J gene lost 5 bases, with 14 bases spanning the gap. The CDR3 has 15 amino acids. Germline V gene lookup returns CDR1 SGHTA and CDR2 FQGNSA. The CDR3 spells CASSLGAGPEYGYTF. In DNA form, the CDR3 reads TGTGCCAGCAGCTTAGGAGCAGGGCCGGAATATGGCTACACCTTC.